These T cell receptor beta chains were read from a single sample in a study of T cell changes during pregnancy in multiple sclerosis. Profiled with immunoSEQ multiplex PCR; TCRdb holds only in-frame clones, not every one. Of around 75,000 clones detected, 94% appear once; the ten largest clones hold about 0.13%. Material: CD4+ T cells from peripheral blood mononuclear cells, obtained after pregnancy. These receptors were collected from a female donor with multiple sclerosis, enrolled in a pregnancy study. CDR3s include the opening cysteine and the closing phenylalanine or tryptophan.

TRBJ2-7,TRBV4-2,CASSQSGNTYEQYF
TRBJ2-1,TRBV14,CASSHARGLRNNEQFF
TRBJ2-3,TRBV20-1,CSERVADTQYF
TRBJ1-2,TRBV7-9,CASSYRQSYGYTF
TRBJ1-5,TRBV19,CASSYSGGNQPQHF
TRBJ2-3,TRBV2,CASSGQGRTDTQYF
TRBJ2-7,TRBV5-1,CASSTLRTGGITYEQYF
TRBJ2-3,TRBV7-9,CASSQGLAGSTDTQYF
TRBJ1-2,TRBV4-1,CASSQPGQEYNYGYTF
TRBJ1-1,TRBV19,CASSLGQVPMNTEAFF
TRBJ2-1,TRBV4-3,CASSSPGLASNEQFF
TRBJ2-5,TRBV4-1,CASSGDLGTSGLLQETQYF
TRBJ1-1,TRBV28,CASTRRRNTEAFF
TRBJ2-2,TRBV4-2,CASSQEGLAGTGELFF
TRBJ2-1,TRBV7-8,CASSLIRPLGRQDNEQFF
TRBJ2-1,TRBV6-5,CASGGRGSYNEQFF
TRBJ2-7,TRBV7-3,CASSRRGREEYEQYF
TRBJ1-5,TRBV7-9,CASSFSSAGLLGNQPQHF
TRBJ1-5,TRBV6-1,CASSEGTGGKPQHF
TRBJ2-5,TRBV25-1,CASGGGGTYQETQYF
TRBJ2-7,TRBV6-6,CASRTAGNYEQYF
TRBJ1-2,TRBV28,CASSEGGAGYTF
TRBJ2-3,TRBV11-3,CASSPFPTSTDTQYF
TRBJ2-3,TRBV4-1,CASSQGETDTQYF
TRBJ2-7,TRBV29-1,CSVVTSGTGNEQYF
TRBJ2-1,TRBV10-3,CAISGTSGVYNEQFF
TRBJ2-2,TRBV18,CASSPRITGDTGELFF
TRBJ2-7,TRBV29-1,CSVPRTSGRIEEQYF
TRBJ1-5,TRBV19,CASTPTGNSNQPQHF
TRBJ1-1,TRBV18,CASSPTGNTEAFF
TRBJ2-5,TRBV19,CASRGAETQYF
TRBJ2-2,TRBV11-3,CASSSRVGRASGELFF
TRBJ2-7,TRBV6-1,CASSGLPGSYEQYF
TRBJ2-1,TRBV28,CASSLSRGNYNEQFF
TRBJ1-2,TRBV19,CASTGGEDYGYTF
TRBJ2-1,TRBV4-2,CASSQGVSGPPIYNEQFF
TRBJ2-7,TRBV13,CASSISGRYEQYF
TRBJ2-3,TRBV18,CASSPPRLAGAYTDTQYF
TRBJ2-1,TRBV7-9,CASSLLGSGHRGNEQFF
TRBJ2-1,TRBV7-2,CASSLLRTGGYNEQFF
TRBJ1-5,TRBV4-1,CASSQDYPGTSNQPQHF
TRBJ2-7,TRBV18,CASSPEGLALYEQYF
TRBJ2-1,TRBV27,CASSPIRSYNEQFF
TRBJ2-3,TRBV5-4,CASSLGPPSTDTQYF
TRBJ1-1,TRBV6-6,CASSYGTANTEAFF
TRBJ2-6,TRBV9,CASSEGLAGGPSGANVLTF
TRBJ2-7,TRBV7-9,CASSLVLRTSGRYEQYF
TRBJ1-5,TRBV2,CASSPGLLRGQPQHF
TRBJ2-6,TRBV27,CASSLAGGLSGANVLTF
TRBJ1-4,TRBV7-9,CASSLGPGVRGKEKLFF
TRBJ1-5,TRBV10-3,CATGRGQGAQPQHF
TRBJ2-2,TRBV18,CASSPLSASNTGELFF